Each of the 12 T cell receptor beta chains below was sequenced from the same sample in a study of blood T cell repertoires in COVID-19. Assay used: immunoSEQ multiplex PCR; TCRdb lists only in-frame clones, some missing. Seen here are some 490,000 clones, roughly nine tenths observed once, and the top ten hold approximately 8%. The sample taken for sequencing was PBMCs or T cells enriched from blood (not recorded which). These receptors were collected from a woman aged 55-70 years who had recovered from COVID-19.

The chain couples TRBV10-3 to TRBJ2-2; D is unresolved. Germline CDR1 is ENHRY and CDR2 is SYGVKD. V dropped 6 bases and J dropped 4 bases, with 9 bases sitting between them. There are 13 residues in the CDR3. The CDR3 sequence is CAIRTWPTGELFF. Here the CDR3 DNA reads TGTGCCATCAGGACATGGCCCACCGGGGAGCTGTTTTTT.

The rearrangement links TRBV3-1 (or the pseudogene TRBV3-2) to TRBJ2-3; tentatively, D is TRBD2 (5 bases). Trimming removed 1 base at V and 2 bases at J, with 13 bases between. The germline gives CDR1 LGHDT, CDR2 YNNKEL (reference sequence). The CDR3 is 16 residues long. CDR3 DNA sequence: TGTGCCAGCAGCCAAGTGTCGGGAAGTTCCACAGATACGCAGTATTTT. Translating it yields CASSQVSGSSTDTQYF.

The gene calls are TRBV18 and TRBJ2-7; D is unresolved. Trimming stripped 6 bases from V and 7 bases from J, with 16 bases between. Germline CDR1 KGHSH, CDR2 LQKENI. The CDR3 has 13 amino acids. The CDR3 sequence is CASSYTLGAEQYV. CDR3 nucleotide sequence: TGTGCCAGCTCGTATACGTTAGGAGCGGAGCAGTACGTC.

V gene TRBV19 combines with J gene TRBJ1-5; TRBD1 matches 9 bases. The CDR3 covers 14 residues. V lost 8 bases, J lost 2 bases, and 4 bases stayed unmatched. CDR1 is LNHDA and CDR2 is SQIVND in the germline V gene (reference sequence). CDR3 DNA sequence: TGTGCCAGTGGAACAGGGGGCGGCAATCAGCCCCAGCATTTT. This encodes CASGTGGGNQPQHF.

The chain has TRBV28 and TRBJ1-3; no firm D call. This CDR3 spans 13 amino acids. V dropped 3 bases and J dropped 4 bases, with 7 bases sitting between them. Germline CDR1 reads MDHEN; CDR2 reads SYDVKM. Written as DNA, the CDR3 is TGTGCCAGCAGTTTGATAACAGGAAACACCATATATTTT. Residues: CASSLITGNTIYF.

This chain connects TRBV5-1 to TRBJ1-2, with D unclear. The CDR3 is 13 amino acids. Looked up from germline, CDR1 is SGHRS and CDR2 is YFSETQ. Trimming left V 1 base short and J 0 bases short, with 4 bases between. In DNA form, the CDR3 reads TGCGCCAGCAGCTTGCGCGCTAACTATGGCTACACCTTC. It yields the protein CASSLRANYGYTF. Looking up the rest from reference TRBV5-1 and TRBJ1-2 gives the full variable domain: KAGVTQTPRYLIKTRGQQVTLSCSPISGHRSVSWYQQTPGQGLQFLFEYFSETQRNKGNFPGRFSGRQFSNSRSEMNVSTLELGDSALYLCASSLRANYGYTFGSGTRLTVV.

This chain connects TRBV19 to TRBJ1-4; D might be TRBD1 (6 bases). CDR1 and CDR2 (germline): LNHDA, SQIVND (reference sequence). V lost 6 bases to trimming and J lost 2 bases, with 13 bases between them. The CDR3 loop spans 15 amino acids. Here the CDR3 reads CASRSGQLTNEKLFF. The CDR3, as DNA: TGTGCCAGTAGATCAGGACAGCTCACTAATGAAAAACTGTTTTTT.

The chain recombines TRBV6-1 with TRBJ1-4, with 9 bases lining up with TRBD1. The ends lost 5 bases at V and 6 bases at J; junction bases unmatched: 7. The germline V gene has CDR1 MNHNS and CDR2 SASEGT. CDR3 length: 15 residues. CDR3 sequence (DNA): TGTGCCAGCAGTCCCAAGGACAGGGGCCATGAAAAACTGTTTTTT. It specifies CASSPKDRGHEKLFF.

The rearrangement joins TRBV5-4 to TRBJ1-1; D gene uncertain. Germline V gives CDR1 SGHNT, CDR2 YYREEE (reference sequence). With 0 bases removed from V and 2 bases from J, the gap between germline ends came to 5 bases. This CDR3 has 13 amino acids. DNA for the CDR3: TGTGCCAGCAGCTTGGGCAGTAACACTGAAGCTTTCTTT. This codes for CASSLGSNTEAFF. The complete variable domain, with remaining parts taken from reference TRBV5-4 and TRBJ1-1, reads ETGVTQSPTHLIKTRGQQVTLRCSSQSGHNTVSWYQQALGQGPQFIFQYYREEENGRGNFPPRFSGLQFPNYSSELNVNALELDDSALYLCASSLGSNTEAFFGQGTRLTVV.

This clone was seen a few times. The V gene is TRBV30, the J gene TRBJ2-5, with 10 bases matching TRBD2. V shed 0 bases and J 2 bases; nucleotides not matched to a gene: 6. The CDR3 contains 16 residues. CDR1 and CDR2 from the germline V gene are GTSNPN and SVGIG (reference sequence). CDR3 in amino acids: CAWSVGVAGGQETQYF. CDR3 DNA sequence: TGTGCCTGGAGTGTAGGGGTAGCGGGGGGACAAGAGACCCAGTACTTC.

This clone was observed a single time. J is TRBJ1-5 and V is TRBV19; 10 nucleotides match TRBD1. The CDR3 runs 15 residues. Germline lookup yields CDR1 LNHDA and CDR2 SQIVND (reference sequence). The V segment lost 6 bases and the J segment 5 bases; nucleotides outside the gene matches: 7. The CDR3 region has the DNA TGTGCCAGTAGCCCGACAGGGGGCACGGATCAGCCCCAGCATTTT. Translating it yields CASSPTGGTDQPQHF.

V is TRBV7-9 and J is TRBJ2-7; D unresolved. In germline, CDR1 is SEHNR, CDR2 FQNEAQ (reference sequence). Trimming removed 0 bases from V and 2 bases from J, with 2 bases in between. The CDR3 extends over 12 amino acids. This chain's CDR3 is CASSLATYEQYF. As DNA, the CDR3 is TGTGCCAGCAGCTTAGCCACCTACGAGCAGTACTTC.